A single sample is the source of the 28 T cell receptor beta chains below, sequenced in a study of cytomegalovirus exposure and HLA in healthy donors (dated by TCRdb to 2016 to 2017). Library generation was performed with the immunoSEQ multiplex PCR assay. For the multiplex PCR, a mixture combining 60 forward primers for TCR Vbeta segments and 13 reverse primers for TCR Jbeta segments was used. Held by TCRdb, this immuneACCESS table contains in-frame sequences only and omits some clones. Under half of the omission traces to an unresolved V gene where checked; the cause of the rest is unknown. The sample table shows 210,000 or so clones, and about 80% are seen once. Less than 20% of the sample rests with the top ten. Sequences were obtained from PBMCs. All receptors come from a man aged 40-49 years in good health and CMV-seronegative.

The V gene is TRBV7-6, the J gene TRBJ1-6, with a tentative D call TRBD1 (6 bases). The CDR3 sequence is 14 residues long. V shed 5 bases and J shed 7 bases, with 12 bases lying between them. Germline CDR1 is SGHVS and CDR2 is FNYEAQ. CDR3 protein: CASSPSGGNSPLHF. The DNA of the CDR3 is TGTGCCAGCAGCCCGTCGGGGGGCAATTCACCCCTCCACTTT.

This chain joins TRBV27 and TRBJ1-1; possible D gene TRBD1, 6 bases. Trimming shortened V by 3 bases and J by 1 base, and 9 bases separated the two germline ends. The CDR3 is 14 residues long. Looked up from germline, CDR1 is MNHEY and CDR2 is SMNVEV (reference sequence). This chain's CDR3 is CASSFTGKNTEAFF. The CDR3 DNA reads TGTGCCAGCAGTTTCACAGGGAAGAACACTGAAGCTTTCTTT.

CDR3: CASSSAGTVTEAFF. In DNA form, the CDR3 reads TGTGCCAGCAGCTCGGCCGGGACAGTAACTGAAGCTTTCTTT. The chain has TRBV7-8 and TRBJ1-1; 7 positions match TRBD1. The germline V gene encodes CDR1 SGHVS and CDR2 FQNEAQ. This CDR3 is 14 amino acids long. V lost 4 bases to trimming and J lost 5 bases; unmatched junction nucleotides: 7.

This sequence joins TRBV18 and TRBJ2-1, with D possibly TRBD2 on 6 matching bases. V lost 7 bases, J lost 8 bases, and 15 bases lay in between. Germline CDR1 and CDR2: KGHSH and LQKENI. This CDR3 spans 13 amino acids. The CDR3 protein is CASFRDFTDEQFF. In DNA form, the CDR3 reads TGTGCCAGCTTTAGGGACTTCACCGATGAGCAGTTCTTC.

A word on this clone: The sample carries other DNA sequences with the same CDR3. The gene calls are TRBV5-1 and TRBJ2-5, with D maybe TRBD1 (6 bases). V gave up 4 bases and J gave up 2 bases, with 9 bases separating them. This CDR3 spans 13 amino acids. Germline CDR1 reads SGHRS; CDR2 reads YFSETQ. The CDR3 DNA follows: TGCGCCAGCAGCAGGCAGGGGCAAGAGACCCAGTACTTC. Protein product: CASSRQGQETQYF.

The chain joins TRBV5-4 to TRBJ2-7; 7 bases line up with TRBD1. V shed 4 bases, J shed 3 bases, and the junction held 7 bases outside the gene matches. The CDR3 length is 14 residues. CDR1 is SGHNT and CDR2 is YYREEE in the germline V gene (reference sequence). CDR3 protein: CASSPGTEVYEQYF. CDR3 nucleotides: TGTGCCAGCAGCCCCGGGACAGAAGTCTACGAGCAGTACTTC.

The chain employs TRBV18 and TRBJ2-7; tentatively, D is TRBD1 (5 bases). V lost 5 bases and J 5 bases, leaving 16 bases between the germline ends. The CDR3 length is 14 residues. Germline V gives CDR1 KGHSH, CDR2 LQKENI. The DNA for the CDR3 is TGTGCCAGCTCAGAAGGCCAGGGCGTCAACGAGCAGTACTTC. It translates to CASSEGQGVNEQYF.

This clone was recorded once. CDR3 residues: CASSEEKNTIYF. The CDR3 bases are TGTGCCAGCAGTGAAGAGAAAAACACCATATATTTT. The V and J genes are TRBV25-1 and TRBJ1-3; D not certain. The CDR3 is made up of 12 amino acids. Germline V gene sequence: CDR1 MGHDK, CDR2 SYGVNS. V lost 2 bases to trimming and J lost 6 bases, with 5 bases between them.

This clone was detected a few times. The V call is TRBV30, the J call TRBJ1-5, with a weak D call TRBD1 (6 bases). Trimming left V 2 bases short and J 2 bases short, with 16 bases between. Germline V gene sequence: CDR1 GTSNPN, CDR2 SVGIG (reference sequence). The CDR3 is made up of 16 amino acids. The CDR3 region is CAWSLSGGAGNQPQHF. The CDR3 DNA reads TGTGCCTGGAGTTTGAGTGGGGGGGCCGGCAATCAGCCCCAGCATTTT.

This clone was seen a few times. V gene TRBV27 combines with J gene TRBJ1-2; no clear D gene. V was cut by 2 bases and J by 1 base, with 5 bases left in between. CDR1 MNHEY and CDR2 SMNVEV come from the germline V gene (reference sequence). This CDR3 region has 13 residues. CDR3 residues: CASSLGSNYGYTF. In DNA form, the CDR3 reads TGTGCCAGCAGTTTAGGCAGTAACTATGGCTACACCTTC.

V and J are TRBV19 and TRBJ1-2, with a weak D call TRBD1 (6 bases). The V gene lost 9 bases and the J gene lost 4 bases, with 18 bases spanning the gap. The CDR3 contains 14 residues. The germline gives CDR1 LNHDA, CDR2 SQIVND (reference sequence). CDR3 loop: CASSDLDSLYGYTF. The CDR3 bases are TGTGCCAGCTCAGATTTGGACAGCCTCTATGGCTACACCTTC.

The gene calls are TRBV10-3 and TRBJ1-5; unclear D gene. From germline, CDR1 is ENHRY and CDR2 SYGVKD. The length of the CDR3 is 14 residues. Trimming cost V 2 bases and J 2 bases, with 7 bases left between them. The CDR3 region is CAISEERGNQPQHF. CDR3 nucleotides: TGTGCCATCAGTGAGGAACGCGGCAATCAGCCCCAGCATTTT.

As for this clone: Since the CDR3 does not end with the conserved phenylalanine or tryptophan, this likely comes from a read error. Because the CDR3's place on the DNA is in doubt, the DNA is left out and the CDR3 is given as listed by TCRdb. The chain joins TRBV30 to TRBJ1-4; TRBD1 reflects the table's D call only, with no check against the DNA. Ends included, the CDR3 has 14 residues. Looked up from germline, CDR1 is GTSNPN and CDR2 is SVGIG (reference sequence). CDR3 residues: CAWSPRQGSYEERY.

The CDR3 nucleotides read TGCAGCGTGGCTGACAGGATTAACTCCTACGAGCAGTACTTC. Translated: CSVADRINSYEQYF. The J gene is TRBJ2-7, the V gene TRBV29-1; D may be TRBD1 (6 bases). The V gene's germline CDR1 is SQVTM and CDR2 ANQGSEA. The V gene lost 6 bases and the J gene lost 0 bases, with 15 bases spanning the gap. The CDR3 runs to 14 residues.

The rearrangement joins TRBV29-1 to TRBJ1-5; TRBD1 matches at 8 bases. Germline CDR1 and CDR2: SQVTM and ANQGSEA. The trim removed 7 bases at V and 2 bases at J, leaving 7 bases unmatched. The CDR3 runs to 14 residues. Here the CDR3 reads CSAVTGDGNQPQHF. Written as DNA, the CDR3 is TGCAGCGCCGTGACAGGGGATGGCAATCAGCCCCAGCATTTT.

The genes are TRBV7-2 and TRBJ1-1, with no clear D. This CDR3 has 14 residues. The germline V gene encodes CDR1 SGHTA and CDR2 FQGNSA. V was trimmed by 2 bases and J by 1 base, leaving 8 bases between them. The CDR3: CASSLQRWNTEAFF. In DNA form, the CDR3 reads TGTGCCAGCAGCTTACAACGGTGGAACACTGAAGCTTTCTTT.

The chain carries TRBV19 and TRBJ1-2; 7 bases agree with TRBD1. The CDR3 covers 13 residues. CDR1 is LNHDA, CDR2 SQIVND, per germline (reference sequence). After removal of 6 bases from V and 7 bases from J, the junction contained 8 bases not matched to a gene. CDR3 DNA sequence: TGTGCCAGTAGCTACAGGGGTGGAAGTGGCTACACCTTC. As protein: CASSYRGGSGYTF.

This chain joins TRBV7-6 and TRBJ1-5; 12 positions agree with TRBD1. Germline CDR1 is SGHVS and CDR2 is FNYEAQ. V shed 5 bases, J shed 5 bases, and the junction held 7 bases outside the gene matches. CDR3 length: 16 residues. Here the CDR3 reads CASSLSRDRGHQPQHF. The CDR3, as DNA: TGTGCCAGCAGCCTTTCCCGGGACAGGGGGCATCAGCCCCAGCATTTT.

This chain joins TRBV5-4 and TRBJ2-7; weak D call: TRBD2 (5 bases). Germline V gives CDR1 SGHNT, CDR2 YYREEE (reference sequence). The CDR3 is made up of 13 amino acids. Trimming stripped 4 bases from V and 5 bases from J, with 13 bases between. Here the CDR3 DNA reads TGTGCCAGCAGCCTGGGCCTTAGCGACGAGCAGTACTTC. The encoded protein is CASSLGLSDEQYF.

This chain joins TRBV18 and TRBJ1-3; D is unclear. V was trimmed by 3 bases and J by 1 base, leaving 13 bases between them. In germline, CDR1 is KGHSH, CDR2 LQKENI. There are 16 residues in the CDR3. CDR3 protein: CASSPSKQISGNTIYF. The CDR3 DNA is TGTGCCAGCTCACCGAGTAAACAGATTTCTGGAAACACCATATATTTT.

This clone was recorded once. The J gene is TRBJ2-7, the V gene TRBV12-5, with D possibly matching TRBD2 (6 bases). CDR1 and CDR2 (germline): LGHNT, FRNRAP. With 2 bases removed from V and 3 bases from J, the gap between germline ends came to 14 bases. The CDR3 has 15 residues. Here the CDR3 reads CASGLKEGRIYEQYF. DNA of the CDR3: TGTGCTAGTGGTTTGAAGGAGGGTAGGATCTACGAGCAGTACTTC.

As regards this clone: The DNA is left out, because the CDR3 cannot be placed on it with certainty; the CDR3 is given as TCRdb lists it. The chain is built from TRBV9 and TRBJ2-1; whether TRBD2, the table's D call, matches the DNA was not checked. Germline V gene sequence: CDR1 SGDLS, CDR2 YYNGEE. The CDR3 numbers 16 amino acids, ends counted. This CDR3 reads CASSVGPGTRGGGKFF.

This clone was recorded only once. The genes are TRBV5-1 and TRBJ2-7; TRBD1 is a possible D gene (6 bases). The CDR3 contains 14 residues. Germline V gene sequence: CDR1 SGHRS, CDR2 YFSETQ. Trimming cost V 7 bases and J 6 bases, with 20 bases left between them. In DNA, the CDR3 is TGCGCCAGCGGCCCCGGCGGACAGTCCGGCGAGCAGTACTTC. Encoded protein: CASGPGGQSGEQYF.

This rearrangement joins TRBV2 to TRBJ2-1; 10 nucleotides line up with TRBD2. Germline V gene sequence: CDR1 SNHLY, CDR2 FYNNEI. After removal of 4 bases from V and 4 bases from J, the junction contained 19 bases not matched to a gene. The CDR3 covers 20 residues. DNA of the CDR3: TGTGCCAGCAGTGTACCAAGGGAGCGGGAGGGCCCATCTCCGTACAATGAGCAGTTCTTC. This encodes CASSVPREREGPSPYNEQFF. The full variable domain, its missing parts supplied by reference TRBV2 and TRBJ2-1, is EPEVTQTPSHQVTQMGQEVILRCVPISNHLYFYWYRQILGQKVEFLVSFYNNEISEKSEIFDDQFSVERPDGSNFTLKIRSTKLEDSAMYFCASSVPREREGPSPYNEQFFGPGTRLTVL.

The chain couples TRBV19 to TRBJ2-7, with 11 bases lining up with TRBD1. Germline V gene sequence: CDR1 LNHDA, CDR2 SQIVND (reference sequence). The ends lost 5 bases at V and 2 bases at J; junction bases unmatched: 2. The CDR3 covers 14 residues. CDR3 bases: TGTGCCAGTAGTCGGACAGGGGGCGCCTACGAGCAGTACTTC. The encoded protein is CASSRTGGAYEQYF.

In its sample, this clone was seen a few times. The V and J genes are TRBV9 and TRBJ1-2; D perhaps matches TRBD1 (6 bases). The CDR3 runs 14 residues. Trimming cost V 2 bases and J 4 bases, with 12 bases left between them. The germline V gene has CDR1 SGDLS and CDR2 YYNGEE. The CDR3 protein is CASSVLQGPYGYTF. The CDR3 region has the DNA TGTGCCAGCAGCGTTCTACAGGGACCCTATGGCTACACCTTC.

The chain recombines TRBV28 with TRBJ1-1; the D gene is possibly TRBD1 (5 bases). CDR1 and CDR2 (germline): MDHEN, SYDVKM. The V end was cut by 9 bases, the J end by 7 bases, with 18 bases between. The length of the CDR3 is 13 residues. The CDR3 here is CASKGVGMYEAFF. CDR3 nucleotide sequence: TGTGCCAGTAAAGGGGTAGGGATGTATGAAGCTTTCTTT.

The CDR3 sequence: CASSVSGGDETQYF. CDR3 nucleotide sequence: TGTGCCAGCAGCGTTTCCGGGGGGGACGAGACCCAGTACTTC. The rearrangement uses TRBV9 and TRBJ2-5; TRBD2 aligns across 8 bases. CDR1 and CDR2 from the germline V gene are SGDLS and YYNGEE. CDR3 size: 14 residues. V lost 2 bases, J lost 5 bases, and 5 bases stayed unmatched.